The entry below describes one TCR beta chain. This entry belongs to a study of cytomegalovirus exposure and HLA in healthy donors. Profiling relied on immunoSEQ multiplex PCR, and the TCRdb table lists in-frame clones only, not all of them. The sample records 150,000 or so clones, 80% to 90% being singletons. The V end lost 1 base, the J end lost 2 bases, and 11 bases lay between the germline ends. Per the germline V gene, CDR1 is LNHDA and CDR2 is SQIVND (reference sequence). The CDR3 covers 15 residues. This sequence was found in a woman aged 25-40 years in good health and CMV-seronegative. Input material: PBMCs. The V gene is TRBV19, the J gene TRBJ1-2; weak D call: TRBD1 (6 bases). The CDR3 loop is CASSIAPDSNYGYTF. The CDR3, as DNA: TGTGCCAGTAGTATAGCCCCGGACAGCAACTATGGCTACACCTTC.